A single sample gave rise to the 20 T cell receptor beta chains below, sequenced in a study of shared clonotypes between healthy human individuals. Sequencing used immunoSEQ multiplex PCR; TCRdb keeps in-frame clones, though not all of them. The sample has around 600,000 clones, roughly 98% seen once. CD45RO negativity and positive selection for CCR7 defined naive CD8 cells, a population that excluded terminally differentiated effector memory CD45RA+ cells. Sequencing input: naive CD8+ T cells sorted from blood. The receptors derive from a man aged 25-40 years in good health.

This CDR3 reads CASSVDRGRETQYF. The CDR3 bases are TGTGCCAGCAGCGTTGACAGGGGGCGAGAGACCCAGTACTTC. The chain joins TRBV9 to TRBJ2-5; 10 bases match TRBD1. CDR3 size: 14 residues. The junction had 2 bases not matched to a gene; V was cut back by 2 bases and J by 4 bases. CDR1 is SGDLS, CDR2 YYNGEE, per germline. Based on the CDR3 plus reference TRBV9 and TRBJ2-5, the full variable domain is DSGVTQTPKHLITATGQRVTLRCSPRSGDLSVYWYQQSLDQGLQFLIQYYNGEERAKGNILERFSAQQFPDLHSELNLSSLELGDSALYFCASSVDRGRETQYFGPGTRLLVL.

The CDR3 sequence is CAWSVVDILYGYTF. The CDR3 nucleotides read TGTGCCTGGAGTGTTGTGGACATCCTCTATGGCTACACCTTC. This sequence joins TRBV30 and TRBJ1-2; the D gene is possibly TRBD1 (5 bases). Trimming shortened V by 0 bases and J by 4 bases, and 12 bases separated the two germline ends. CDR3 size: 14 residues. CDR1 is GTSNPN and CDR2 is SVGIG in the germline V gene (reference sequence). Full variable domain (missing parts from reference TRBV30 and TRBJ1-2): SQTIHQWPATLVQPVGSPLSLECTVEGTSNPNLYWYRQAAGRGLQLLFYSVGIGQISSEVPQNLSASRPQDRQFILSSKKLLLSDSGFYLCAWSVVDILYGYTFGSGTRLTVV.

This sequence joins TRBV6-6 and TRBJ1-1; no clear D gene. Germline loops: CDR1 MNHNY, CDR2 SVGAGI (reference sequence). Between the trimmed V and J ends, which lost 4 bases and 8 bases, there was a span of 8 bases. The CDR3 has 11 amino acids. The DNA of the CDR3 is TGTGCCAGCAGTTTTGGTACGGAAGCTTTCTTT. Protein: CASSFGTEAFF.

This clone appeared a single time. V and J are TRBV5-1 and TRBJ2-3; 8 bases map to TRBD1. There are 14 residues in the CDR3. Germline lookup yields CDR1 SGHRS and CDR2 YFSETQ. The J segment lost 5 bases and the V segment lost 7 bases, leaving 9 bases of the junction unmatched. The CDR3 sequence is CASGQGARKDTQYF. The CDR3 region has the DNA TGCGCCAGCGGGCAGGGGGCGCGTAAAGATACGCAGTATTTT. Based on the CDR3 plus reference TRBV5-1 and TRBJ2-3, the full variable domain is KAGVTQTPRYLIKTRGQQVTLSCSPISGHRSVSWYQQTPGQGLQFLFEYFSETQRNKGNFPGRFSGRQFSNSRSEMNVSTLELGDSALYLCASGQGARKDTQYFGPGTRLTVL.

This chain joins TRBV11-2 and TRBJ1-1; weak D call: TRBD1 (5 bases). The V end lost 5 bases, the J end lost 0 bases, and 7 bases lay between the germline ends. The CDR3 covers 13 residues. Looked up from germline, CDR1 is SGHAT and CDR2 is FQNNGV. The CDR3 protein is CASSVTVNTEAFF. The CDR3, as DNA: TGTGCCAGCAGCGTGACAGTGAACACTGAAGCTTTCTTT.

The rearrangement uses TRBV10-2 and TRBJ2-7; perhaps TRBD2 as D (6 bases). CDR3 length equals 14 residues. Germline V CDR1 and CDR2: WSHSY, SAAADI. Trimming left V 1 base short and J 3 bases short, with 10 bases between. CDR3 DNA sequence: TGCGCCAGCAGTGAGTATACTAGCAGCTACGAGCAGTACTTC. It specifies CASSEYTSSYEQYF.

This clone was counted between two and nine times. Other DNA sequences in the sample encode the same CDR3. The chain joins TRBV25-1 to TRBJ1-2, with a possible D match to TRBD1 (5 bases). This CDR3 contains 13 residues. Germline CDR1 is MGHDK and CDR2 is SYGVNS. V was clipped by 0 bases and J by 8 bases, with 10 bases between them. CDR3 DNA sequence: TGTGCCAGCAGTGAATATGGGGGTTACGGCTACACCTTC. This sequence encodes CASSEYGGYGYTF.

V is TRBV13 and J is TRBJ1-2, with TRBD1 matching 8 bases. The CDR3 length is 16 residues. V trimming: 2 bases; J trimming: 0 bases; junction bases outside the gene matches: 5. Germline CDR1 and CDR2: PRHDT and FYEKMQ (reference sequence). CDR3: CASSLSLDRANYGYTF. The DNA of the CDR3 is TGTGCCAGCAGCTTATCCCTGGACAGGGCTAACTATGGCTACACCTTC.

The chain carries TRBV4-1 and TRBJ1-3; D is uncertain. Germline V CDR1 and CDR2: MGHRA, YSYEKL. Deletions cut 1 base from V and 2 bases from J, with 9 bases between. The CDR3 contains 15 residues. This CDR3 is CASSQVSGAGNTIYF. The CDR3 nucleotides are TGCGCCAGCAGCCAAGTATCGGGAGCTGGAAACACCATATATTTT.

The J gene is TRBJ1-1, the V gene TRBV5-8; D uncertain. The germline V gene encodes CDR1 SGHTS and CDR2 YDEGEE. The CDR3 runs 13 residues. The ends were cut back, 0 bases at V and 5 bases at J, with 8 bases in the middle. The CDR3 DNA follows: TGTGCCAGCAGCTTGGAAGGTAGTACTGAAGCTTTCTTT. Translation: CASSLEGSTEAFF.

This clone was observed a single time. This chain links TRBV7-6 with TRBJ2-3; 9 nucleotides agree with TRBD2. Germline trimming cut 1 base from V and 0 bases from J; bases unmatched to any gene: 2. Germline V gene lookup returns CDR1 SGHVS and CDR2 FNYEAQ. The CDR3 has 16 residues. Here the CDR3 reads CASSLVAGGSTDTQYF. The CDR3 DNA follows: TGTGCCAGCAGCTTAGTTGCGGGAGGGAGCACAGATACGCAGTATTTT.

The chain recombines TRBV2 with TRBJ1-1; the D is unclear. Germline-derived CDR1 and CDR2 are SNHLY and FYNNEI. V was clipped by 7 bases and J by 2 bases, with 8 bases between them. This CDR3 is 12 amino acids long. In DNA, the CDR3 is TGTGCCAGCAACCCCGGAAACACTGAAGCTTTCTTT. This encodes CASNPGNTEAFF.

V is TRBV9 and J is TRBJ2-1; D unclear. Germline CDR1 SGDLS, CDR2 YYNGEE. This CDR3 region has 12 residues. V lost 7 bases and J 2 bases, leaving 7 bases between the germline ends. The CDR3 nucleotides are TGTGCCAGCGCTCCGGCCTACAATGAGCAGTTCTTC. This encodes CASAPAYNEQFF.

The chain is built from TRBV19 and TRBJ1-2; D gene uncertain. Germline V lookup: CDR1 LNHDA, CDR2 SQIVND (reference sequence). V lost 5 bases and J 7 bases, leaving 8 bases between the germline ends. The CDR3 has 11 residues. The CDR3 region has the DNA TGTGCCAGTAGTTCCGGGTTTGGCTACACCTTC. Translating gives CASSSGFGYTF.

This chain uses TRBV7-9 with TRBJ2-1, with 13 bases aligning to TRBD2. The CDR3 contains 15 residues. Per germline, CDR1 SEHNR and CDR2 FQNEAQ (reference sequence). The J segment lost 8 bases and the V segment lost 5 bases, leaving 6 bases of the junction unmatched. CDR3 sequence (DNA): TGTGCCAGCAGCCTCGGACTAGCGGGAGAAGATGAGCAGTTCTTC. Its translation is CASSLGLAGEDEQFF.

The chain joins TRBV7-9 to TRBJ1-2, with TRBD1 as a possible D gene (5 bases). The CDR3 length is 13 residues. CDR1 is SEHNR and CDR2 is FQNEAQ in the germline V gene (reference sequence). V dropped 1 base and J dropped 4 bases, with 7 bases sitting between them. The CDR3 coding sequence is TGTGCCAGCAGCTTAGGAGGGACCTATGGCTACACCTTC. Translating gives CASSLGGTYGYTF.

The rearrangement uses TRBV9 and TRBJ2-7; D uncertain. This CDR3 comprises 10 residues. The V gene's germline CDR1 is SGDLS and CDR2 YYNGEE. Deletions cut 3 bases from V and 6 bases from J, with 4 bases between. The CDR3 loop is CASSGSEQYF. CDR3 DNA sequence: TGTGCCAGCAGCGGTAGCGAGCAGTACTTC.

This chain uses TRBV2 with TRBJ2-5, with TRBD2 matching over 14 bases. The germline V gene encodes CDR1 SNHLY and CDR2 FYNNEI. V dropped 5 bases and J dropped 7; count of bases not matched to a gene: 3. This CDR3 spans 14 amino acids. The CDR3 DNA follows: TGTGCCAGCAGTCTGGGACTAGCGGGAGCGACCCAGTACTTC. It codes for CASSLGLAGATQYF.

Comment on this clone: The sample holds other DNA sequences that translate to the same CDR3. This chain links TRBV5-1 with TRBJ1-1; D is possibly TRBD1 (5 bases). The V and J ends lost 7 bases and 5 bases respectively, with 6 bases between them. Per the germline V gene, CDR1 is SGHRS and CDR2 is YFSETQ. The CDR3 consists of 10 residues. CDR3 bases: TGCGCCAGCCGGGGGACTGAAGCTTTCTTT. Residues: CASRGTEAFF.

The J gene is TRBJ2-4, the V gene TRBV7-8, with TRBD1 matching 9 bases. Trimming removed 5 bases from V and 7 bases from J; junction bases left unmatched: 6. CDR1 SGHVS and CDR2 FQNEAQ come from the germline V gene. This CDR3 spans 14 amino acids. CDR3 amino acids: CASSLTGGGNIQYF. The CDR3 bases are TGTGCCAGCAGCCTAACAGGGGGCGGTAACATTCAGTACTTC.